These T cell receptor beta chains were read from a single sample in a study of cytomegalovirus exposure and HLA in healthy donors. The assay was immunoSEQ multiplex PCR, and TCRdb's table has in-frame clones only and misses some. This sample yields under 200,000 clones, of which roughly 71% are seen a single time; 3% belongs to the top ten. The sequenced sample was PBMCs. Receptors were obtained from a woman between 50 and 59 years old in good health and CMV-seropositive. CDR3s include the opening cysteine and the closing phenylalanine or tryptophan.

v_call	j_call	cdr3_aa
TRBV5-1	TRBJ1-6	CASSTGTVGSPLHF
TRBV19	TRBJ1-2	CASSIFQSDSAYGYTF
TRBV7-6	TRBJ2-2	CASSLVASGKTGELFF
TRBV6-5	TRBJ1-1	CASSYETGEAFF
TRBV4-1	TRBJ2-3	CASSQAGSGGTDTQYF
TRBV7-3	TRBJ2-3	CASSPSGGAGDGDTQYF
TRBV6-5	TRBJ1-1	CASSRGTEAFF
TRBV14	TRBJ2-3	CASSQEDEIGGGTDTQYF
TRBV12-1	TRBJ1-1	CASSLIQGTLEWTEAFF
TRBV9	TRBJ1-6	CASSQDTGYNSPLHF